This TCR beta chain came from a study of technical replicates of blood from four donors. The CDR3 totals 11 residues. The V end lost 7 bases, the J end lost 4 bases, and 10 bases lay between the germline ends. The germline CDR1 and CDR2 sequences are SQVTM and ANQGSEA. Only in-frame clones appear in the TCRdb table, and some are missing; sequencing was by immunoSEQ multiplex PCR. Of almost 90,000 clones listed, approximately 95% are singletons. The J gene is TRBJ1-2, the V gene TRBV29-1; a weak D match, TRBD1 (5 bases). This TCR was recovered from a human donor in good health. The sequencing sample was made of T cells isolated from PBMCs. The CDR3 DNA follows: TGCAGCGGGGGGGAATCCTATGGCTACACCTTC. It specifies CSGGESYGYTF. Full variable domain (outside the CDR3, taken from reference TRBV29-1 and TRBJ1-2): SAVISQKPSRDICQRGTSLTIQCQVDSQVTMMFWYRQQPGQSLTLIATANQGSEATYESGFVIDKFPISRPNLTFSTLTVSNMSPEDSSIYLCSGGESYGYTFGSGTRLTVV.